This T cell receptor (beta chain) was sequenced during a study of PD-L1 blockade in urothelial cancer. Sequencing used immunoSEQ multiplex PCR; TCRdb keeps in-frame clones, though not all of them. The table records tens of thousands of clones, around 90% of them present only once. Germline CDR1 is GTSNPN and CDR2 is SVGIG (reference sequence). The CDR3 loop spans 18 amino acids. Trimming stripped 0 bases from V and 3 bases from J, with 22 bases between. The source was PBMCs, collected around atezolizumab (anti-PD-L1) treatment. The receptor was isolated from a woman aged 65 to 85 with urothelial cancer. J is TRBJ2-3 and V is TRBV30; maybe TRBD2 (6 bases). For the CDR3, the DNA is TGTGCCTGGAGTGTAGATCCGCCGCTAGCGTATAAAACAGATACGCAGTATTTT. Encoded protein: CAWSVDPPLAYKTDTQYF.